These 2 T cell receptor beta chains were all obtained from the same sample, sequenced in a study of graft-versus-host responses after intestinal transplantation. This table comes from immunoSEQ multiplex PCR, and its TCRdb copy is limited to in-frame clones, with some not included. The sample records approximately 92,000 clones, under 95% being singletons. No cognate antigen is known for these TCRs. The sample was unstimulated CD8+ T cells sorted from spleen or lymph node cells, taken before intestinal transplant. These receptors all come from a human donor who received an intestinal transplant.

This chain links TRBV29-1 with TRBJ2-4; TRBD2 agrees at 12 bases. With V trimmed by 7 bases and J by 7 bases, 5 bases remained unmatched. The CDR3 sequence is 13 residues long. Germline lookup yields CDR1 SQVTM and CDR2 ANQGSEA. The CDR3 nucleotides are TGCAGCGCCAGACTAGCGGGAGATAACATTCAGTACTTC. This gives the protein CSARLAGDNIQYF.

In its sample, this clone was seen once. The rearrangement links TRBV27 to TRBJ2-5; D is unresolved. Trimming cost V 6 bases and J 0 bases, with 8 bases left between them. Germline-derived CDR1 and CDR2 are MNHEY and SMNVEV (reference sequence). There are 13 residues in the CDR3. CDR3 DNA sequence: TGTGCCAGCAGATCGGGCAACCAAGAGACCCAGTACTTC. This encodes CASRSGNQETQYF.